What follows are 23 T cell receptor beta chains derived from one specimen sequenced in a study of shared clonotypes between healthy human individuals. Method: immunoSEQ multiplex PCR; TCRdb's copy keeps in-frame clones and lacks some. The profile shows 950,000 to 1,200,000 clones, approximately 80% of them singletons. Sequenced input: memory CD4+ T cells from PBMCs. Documented subset: CD45RA-negative fraction. The receptors stem from a man between 18 and 29 years old in good health. Some clones in this sample may be carry-over from other donors' samples.

Points on this clone: The same CDR3 arises from other DNA sequences in this sample as well. V and J are TRBV1 and TRBJ2-3; TRBD2, the table's D call, was not compared with the DNA. TRBV1 is reported as a pseudogene. The CDR3 is made up of 15 amino acids. The CDR3 is CTSSQDRGRPDTQYF. The CDR3 DNA reads TGCACCAGCAGCCAAGATCGGGGAAGACCTGACACGCAGTATTTT.

V is TRBV5-4 and J is TRBJ2-7; 7 nucleotides match TRBD2. The CDR3 consists of 13 residues. V was pared by 0 bases and J by 9 bases, with 6 bases of the junction left unmatched. Germline V gene data show CDR1 as SGHNT and CDR2 as YYREEE (reference sequence). The CDR3 DNA reads TGTGCCAGCAGCTTGGGGGAGGGTATGAGGCAGTACTTC. Translated, it gives CASSLGEGMRQYF.

The rearrangement joins TRBV7-9 to TRBJ2-3; tentatively, D is TRBD1 (5 bases). V was pared by 4 bases and J by 6 bases, with 14 bases between. Per germline, CDR1 SEHNR and CDR2 FQNEAQ (reference sequence). The CDR3 is 14 residues long. In nucleotides, the CDR3 is TGTGCCAGCAGCTCGAATGCAGGGTACGATACGCAGTATTTT. Translated: CASSSNAGYDTQYF. The whole variable domain, filled in from reference TRBV7-9 and TRBJ2-3, reads DTGVSQNPRHKITKRGQNVTFRCDPISEHNRLYWYRQTLGQGPEFLTYFQNEAQLEKSRLLSDRFSAERPKGSFSTLEIQRTEQGDSAMYLCASSSNAGYDTQYFGPGTRLTVL.

This clone was seen more than once but under ten times. The chain uses TRBV7-3 and TRBJ2-3; the D gene is possibly TRBD2 (6 bases). Deletions cut 1 base from V and 5 bases from J, with 19 bases between. From germline, CDR1 is SGHTA and CDR2 FQGTGA. The CDR3 has 17 amino acids. CDR3 bases: TGTGCCAGCAGCTTAAATTCTCGGACTACCCCTAAAGATACGCAGTATTTT. Its translation is CASSLNSRTTPKDTQYF.

This clone was seen a few times. This sequence joins TRBV9 and TRBJ1-2, with D unresolved. The germline V and J ends were trimmed by 0 bases and 8 bases, with 5 bases remaining between them. CDR1 is SGDLS and CDR2 is YYNGEE in the germline V gene. This CDR3 region has 11 residues. CDR3 sequence: CASSVGLGYTF. The CDR3 DNA is TGTGCCAGCAGCGTAGGACTGGGCTACACCTTC.

The chain couples TRBV5-6 to TRBJ2-3, with D maybe TRBD2 (5 bases). V lost 0 bases and J 3 bases, leaving 14 bases between the germline ends. The CDR3 loop spans 16 amino acids. CDR1 is SGHDT, CDR2 YYEEEE, per germline. The CDR3 loop is CASSLGNLGITDTQYF. For the CDR3, the DNA is TGTGCCAGCAGCTTGGGGAACCTCGGGATAACAGATACGCAGTATTTT.

V usage is TRBV2 and J usage is TRBJ2-5, with TRBD1 matching 9 bases. V was pared by 6 bases and J by 5 bases, with 4 bases of the junction left unmatched. The length of the CDR3 is 13 residues. The germline gives CDR1 SNHLY, CDR2 FYNNEI. CDR3 sequence (DNA): TGTGCCAGCAGGTTGGACAGGGGCGAGACCCAGTACTTC. Amino acid sequence: CASRLDRGETQYF.

The gene calls are TRBV10-3 and TRBJ1-3; no firm D call. CDR1 and CDR2 (germline): ENHRY, SYGVKD. Trimming stripped 0 bases from V and 5 bases from J, with 5 bases between. The CDR3 has 13 residues. CDR3: CAISESERNTIYF. CDR3 coding DNA: TGTGCCATCAGTGAGTCTGAGAGAAACACCATATATTTT.

This clone came up once. The chain recombines TRBV4-2 with TRBJ2-5, with D uncertain. Germline V gene sequence: CDR1 LGHNA, CDR2 YNFKEQ. Trimming left V 4 bases short and J 5 bases short, with 17 bases between. The CDR3 spans 15 residues. CDR3 in amino acids: CASSRASRSVETQYF. The CDR3, as DNA: TGTGCCAGCAGCCGAGCTAGTAGGTCCGTCGAGACCCAGTACTTC.

CDR3 in amino acids: CANPGQGTEKLFF. For the CDR3, the DNA is TGTGCCAATCCCGGACAGGGTACTGAAAAACTGTTTTTT. This chain links TRBV6-4 with TRBJ1-4; 8 bases agree with TRBD1. This CDR3 is 13 amino acids long. The germline CDR1 and CDR2 sequences are MRHNA and SNTAGT. After removal of 10 bases from V and 7 bases from J, the junction contained 8 bases not matched to a gene.

The rearrangement joins TRBV27 to TRBJ1-2; 10 bases map to TRBD1. Germline-derived CDR1 and CDR2 are MNHEY and SMNVEV (reference sequence). The CDR3 consists of 14 residues. Germline trimming cut 8 bases from V and 1 base from J; bases unmatched to any gene: 4. In DNA form, the CDR3 reads TGTGCCAGCGGAAGGGACAGGGGTAACTATGGCTACACCTTC. Translation: CASGRDRGNYGYTF.

The chain joins TRBV7-2 to TRBJ2-5; D gene uncertain. CDR1 is SGHTA, CDR2 FQGNSA, per germline. The CDR3 spans 16 residues. The V and J ends lost 5 bases and 5 bases respectively, with 21 bases between them. CDR3 protein: CASSPQSNRLMETQYF. The CDR3 nucleotides are TGTGCCAGCAGCCCCCAAAGCAACAGATTGATGGAGACCCAGTACTTC.

The chain has TRBV6-1 and TRBJ1-2; TRBD1 might be the D (5 bases). Trimming shortened V by 7 bases and J by 4 bases, and 13 bases separated the two germline ends. The length of the CDR3 is 13 residues. Germline V lookup: CDR1 MNHNS, CDR2 SASEGT. CDR3 nucleotides: TGTGCCAGCACCCAAGCCGGGGGCTATGGCTACACCTTC. Translation gives CASTQAGGYGYTF.

This clone appeared once. The V call is TRBV15, the J call TRBJ2-5; D is possibly TRBD2 (6 bases). Trimming left V 3 bases short and J 2 bases short, with 16 bases between. This CDR3 is built from 16 residues. Germline V gives CDR1 LNHNV, CDR2 YYDKDF (reference sequence). The CDR3 reads CATSSFTGGGQETQYF. CDR3 nucleotides: TGTGCCACCAGCAGTTTTACGGGCGGAGGGCAAGAGACCCAGTACTTC.

This clone was seen more than once but under ten times. The rearrangement joins TRBV28 to TRBJ2-5; 8 nucleotides align to TRBD2. Per germline, CDR1 MDHEN and CDR2 SYDVKM. CDR3 length equals 15 residues. The V gene end was trimmed by 5 bases and the J gene end by 5 bases; junction bases not matched to a gene: 10. Written as DNA, the CDR3 is TGTGCCAGCAGTACTCCGGGACTAGGGGAGGAGACCCAGTACTTC. It is translated as CASSTPGLGEETQYF.

The chain combines TRBV19 with TRBJ1-1; D call uncertain. This CDR3 region has 13 residues. V shed 10 bases and J shed 1 base, with 13 bases lying between them. From germline, CDR1 is LNHDA and CDR2 SQIVND (reference sequence). The CDR3 here is CATYRFGNTEAFF. DNA for the CDR3: TGTGCCACCTACCGTTTCGGGAACACTGAAGCTTTCTTT.

As concerns this clone: The same CDR3 can be traced to other DNA sequences in this sample. V gene TRBV7-2 combines with J gene TRBJ2-1, with 12 nucleotides matching TRBD2. V shed 5 bases and J 3 bases; nucleotides not matched to a gene: 2. Germline CDR1 and CDR2: SGHTA and FQGNSA. This CDR3 comprises 15 residues. CDR3 loop: CASSTGLAGYNEQFF. As DNA, the CDR3 is TGTGCCAGCAGCACGGGACTAGCGGGCTACAATGAGCAGTTCTTC.

V and J are TRBV13 and TRBJ2-7; possibly TRBD1 for D (5 bases). Trimming shortened V by 0 bases and J by 0 bases, and 15 bases separated the two germline ends. The CDR3 loop spans 17 amino acids. Germline V gene data show CDR1 as PRHDT and CDR2 as FYEKMQ (reference sequence). The CDR3 DNA reads as TGTGCCAGCAGCTTAGGGGGGCGTTTTCTTAGCTCCTACGAGCAGTACTTC. Its translation: CASSLGGRFLSSYEQYF. Together with reference TRBV13 and TRBJ2-7, the CDR3 gives the full variable domain: AAGVIQSPRHLIKEKRETATLKCYPIPRHDTVYWYQQGPGQDPQFLISFYEKMQSDKGSIPDRFSAQQFSDYHSELNMSSLELGDSALYFCASSLGGRFLSSYEQYFGPGTRLTVT.

This clone came up a few times. Sequence at one end of the junction differs from germline and may be a read error. The chain combines TRBV5-4 with TRBJ2-7, with a possible D match to TRBD2 (5 bases). The CDR3 loop spans 13 amino acids. Germline loops: CDR1 SGHNT, CDR2 YYREEE (reference sequence). This CDR3 is CASRLDSSYEQYF. The CDR3 bases are TGTGCCAGCAGATTGGACTCGTCCTACGAGCAGTACTTC.

The sample holds a few counts of this clone. The gene calls are TRBV28 and TRBJ2-7; D perhaps matches TRBD1 (6 bases). From germline, CDR1 is MDHEN and CDR2 SYDVKM. The CDR3 totals 14 residues. V was pared by 5 bases and J by 2 bases, with 13 bases between. The CDR3 DNA reads TGTGCCAGCAGTGAGAGAGGACAGCCCTACGAGCAGTACTTC. Protein product: CASSERGQPYEQYF.

This chain links TRBV7-3 with TRBJ2-2, with D tentatively TRBD1 or TRBD2 (5 bases each). CDR3 length: 15 amino acids. The V end was cut by 5 bases, the J end by 3 bases, with 13 bases between. CDR1 is SGHTA and CDR2 is FQGTGA in the germline V gene. For the CDR3, the DNA is TGTGCCAGCAGCAAGACCACGGGACACACCGGGGAGCTGTTTTTT. Amino acid sequence: CASSKTTGHTGELFF.

At least ten counts were recorded for this clone. V and J are TRBV6-1 and TRBJ2-5; no reliable D call. V was pared by 4 bases and J by 5 bases, with 23 bases between. The V gene's germline CDR1 is MNHNS and CDR2 SASEGT. The CDR3 consists of 17 residues. CDR3 bases: TGTGCCAGCAGTGCCGATGTGTGGGTAAACTACGGGGAGACCCAGTACTTC. Residues: CASSADVWVNYGETQYF.

This chain connects TRBV6-5 to TRBJ1-2, with D perhaps matching TRBD1 (5 bases). The CDR3 has 14 residues. V shed 0 bases and J shed 5 bases, with 10 bases lying between them. The germline V gene encodes CDR1 MNHEY and CDR2 SVGAGI. The CDR3 DNA reads as TGTGCCAGCAGTTACTCGACGGGGCCTTATGGCTACACCTTC. Protein product: CASSYSTGPYGYTF.